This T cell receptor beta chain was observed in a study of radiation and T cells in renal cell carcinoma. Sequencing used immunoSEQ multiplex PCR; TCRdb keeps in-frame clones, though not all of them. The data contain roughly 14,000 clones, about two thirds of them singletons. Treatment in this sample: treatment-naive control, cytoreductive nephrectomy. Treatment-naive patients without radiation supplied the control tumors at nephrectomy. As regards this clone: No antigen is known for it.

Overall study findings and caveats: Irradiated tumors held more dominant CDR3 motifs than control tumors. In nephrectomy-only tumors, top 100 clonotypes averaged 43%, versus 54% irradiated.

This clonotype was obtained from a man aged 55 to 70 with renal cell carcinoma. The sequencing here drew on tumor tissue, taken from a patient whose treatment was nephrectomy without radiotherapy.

CDR3 sequence (DNA): TGTGCCAGCAGTGCGACAGGGGGACGCAGGAATGAGCAGTTCTTC. The encoded protein is CASSATGGRRNEQFF. This chain joins TRBV6-1 and TRBJ2-1; 9 bases match TRBD1. CDR3 size: 15 residues. The germline gives CDR1 MNHNS, CDR2 SASEGT. V lost 4 bases to trimming and J lost 7 bases; unmatched junction nucleotides: 8.